A single T cell receptor (beta chain) is shown here with its context. Its antigen specificity is not known. Per-base qualities were not stored, and no clone one base away is much larger. According to the germline V gene, CDR1 reads SGDLS and CDR2 reads YYNGEE. V lost 3 bases and J lost 6 bases; the stretch between them is 16 bases long. From its cysteine to its phenylalanine, the CDR3 spans 16 amino acids. Here the CDR3 DNA is all that survives: 48 bases in frame from base 1. The data derive from a study of OX40 agonist ivuxolimab in advanced cancers. At the level of the whole study: The costimulatory receptor OX40 (CD134) was targeted by ivuxolimab, a fully human IgG2 agonistic monoclonal antibody. Of the approximately 50 dose-escalation patients, hepatocellular carcinoma was present in 19, melanoma in around 15, renal cell carcinoma in 9 and head and neck cancer in 9. Partial responses occurred in three dose-escalation patients, of whom one had hepatocellular carcinoma and two had cutaneous melanoma. In the dose-escalation cohort, 82.7% of patients were male, and the mean age was roughly 60 years, with a range of about 23 to 90. Intravenous ivuxolimab was administered to patients every 2 weeks at six dose levels: 0.01, 0.1, 0.3, 1.5, 3 and 10 mg/kg. Patients were allowed to have had prior anti-PD-1, anti-PD-L1 or anti-CTLA-4 therapy, and approximately 40% of the dose-escalation patients had been treated with checkpoint inhibitors. The purpose of peripheral TCRbeta sequencing was to test whether ivuxolimab changed TCR sequence diversity and led to clonal T-cell expansion. The paper covers the monotherapy dose-escalation part of the phase I ivuxolimab trial, which included N of about 50 patients.

On the study overall, not on this receptor specifically: Low levels of normalized T-cell clonal expansion were also seen in some patients who did not respond. In the 0.1-3.0 mg/kg groups, partial responders had among the lowest normalized peripheral clonal expansion, particularly in CD8+ T cells. After ivuxolimab, more expanded clones were found on average in CD8+ T cells than in CD4+ T cells. Clonal expansion of both CD4+ and CD8+ blood T cells was observed from baseline to week 6 at doses 0.1 to 3.0 mg/kg. Which antigens the clonally expanded peripheral T cells were specific for was not determined.

The trial excluded patients who had a history of autoimmune disease or who were on systemic immunosuppression. Peripheral blood for TCR sequencing was drawn from every dose cohort at baseline, at cycle 4 day 1 and at cycle 7 day 1. Samples came from an open-label, multicenter, first-in-human phase I dose-escalation trial of ivuxolimab. The trial enrolled adults with locally advanced or metastatic head and neck squamous cell, hepatocellular, melanoma or renal cell carcinoma. CD4+ and CD8+ T cells were sorted separately from peripheral blood before TCR sequencing. To sequence the TCRbeta CDR3 region, genomic DNA was isolated from the sorted cells. The immunoSEQ Assay was used to sequence the TCRbeta CDR3 regions. What TCRdb holds here is the immuneACCESS table cut down to in-frame rearrangements. Part of the clones is not present; checked against another copy, under half of the missing clones reflect an unresolved V gene, and the others are unexplained. The sample contains 16,000 or so clones, 70% of them found a single time. About 36% of the sample is held by the ten biggest clonotypes.

This clonotype originated in an adult with an advanced solid tumor such as melanoma, head and neck, liver or kidney cancer. The chain couples TRBV9 to TRBJ1-6, with a tentative D gene TRBD1 over 5 matching bases. The source material was CD4+ or CD8+ T cells sorted from blood, sampled in a trial of the OX40 agonist ivuxolimab. The sequence in DNA is TGTGCCAGCAGCGAATCTATTCTTGGGGGTAATTCACCCCTCCACTTT. Its protein product is CASSESILGGNSPLHF.